These 5 T cell receptor beta chains were sequenced from one sample in a study of OX40 agonist ivuxolimab in advanced cancers. Data came from immunoSEQ multiplex PCR; TCRdb stores just in-frame clones and leaves some out. The sample comprises about 70,000 clones, roughly 80% of which are singletons, and less than 7.5% rests with the top ten. The specimen comprised CD4+ or CD8+ T cells sorted from blood, sampled in a trial of the OX40 agonist ivuxolimab. The receptors stem from an adult with an advanced solid tumor such as melanoma, head and neck, liver or kidney cancer.

The chain recombines TRBV27 with TRBJ2-7; D may match TRBD1 or TRBD2 (5 bases each). Per the germline V gene, CDR1 is MNHEY and CDR2 is SMNVEV (reference sequence). The CDR3 is 14 residues long. The ends were cut back, 5 bases at V and 7 bases at J, with 18 bases in the middle. As DNA, the CDR3 is TGTGCCAGCAGTCCCGGGACCGGTGGGGCGGAGCAGTACTTC. The encoded protein is CASSPGTGGAEQYF.

In its sample, this clone was seen once. V and J are TRBV28 and TRBJ1-1; D unresolved. The germline V gene encodes CDR1 MDHEN and CDR2 SYDVKM. The ends were cut back, 6 bases at V and 6 bases at J, with 11 bases in the middle. CDR3 size: 12 residues. The CDR3 region has the DNA TGTGCCAGCAGCCCCCATGGCGCTGAAGCTTTCTTT. Protein product: CASSPHGAEAFF.

The chain employs TRBV2 and TRBJ1-6, with D possibly TRBD1 on 5 matching bases. Between the trimmed V and J ends, which lost 8 bases and 7 bases, there was a span of 15 bases. CDR3 length: 14 amino acids. Germline values: CDR1 SNHLY, CDR2 FYNNEI. The CDR3 loop reads CASDSLGGNSPLHF. CDR3 DNA: TGTGCCAGCGACTCCCTCGGGGGAAATTCACCCCTCCACTTT. Combining the CDR3 with reference TRBV2 and TRBJ1-6 gives the whole variable domain EPEVTQTPSHQVTQMGQEVILRCVPISNHLYFYWYRQILGQKVEFLVSFYNNEISEKSEIFDDQFSVERPDGSNFTLKIRSTKLEDSAMYFCASDSLGGNSPLHFGNGTRLTVT.

The rearrangement links TRBV7-2 to TRBJ1-5; D not certain. Looked up from germline, CDR1 is SGHTA and CDR2 is FQGNSA. This CDR3 spans 13 amino acids. V dropped 5 bases and J dropped 5 bases, with 10 bases sitting between them. The CDR3 region has the DNA TGTGCCAGCAGCGAAAGACGGGATCAGCCCCAGCATTTT. It encodes CASSERRDQPQHF.

CDR3 region: CASSRMGVYTDTQYF. The CDR3 DNA is TGCGCCAGCAGCCGAATGGGAGTGTACACAGATACGCAGTATTTT. The rearrangement uses TRBV5-1 and TRBJ2-3, with D possibly matching TRBD2 (5 bases). In germline, CDR1 is SGHRS, CDR2 YFSETQ. V was trimmed by 4 bases and J by 2 bases, leaving 14 bases between them. The CDR3 totals 15 residues.